Below, one TCR beta chain is given with its context. Its antigen is currently unknown. This sample is part of a study of chemoradiotherapy in HPV16-positive cancers. The study, taken as a whole, reports: HPV-specific T cells were functionally defined from only a couple of HPV16-positive patients.

Trimming removed 2 bases at V and 7 bases at J, with 18 bases between. CDR3 size: 15 residues. Germline-derived CDR1 and CDR2 are SGHTS and YDEGEE. TCRdb keeps only in-frame clones here, not all; method: immunoSEQ multiplex PCR. Of roughly 310 clones listed, 80% to 85% are singletons. The TCR comes from a human donor with HPV-associated anogenital cancer. The input for sequencing was tumor tissue, taken from a patient who underwent chemoradiotherapy. This rearrangement joins TRBV5-8 to TRBJ1-2, with D maybe TRBD1 (5 bases). The CDR3: CASSFSGMGSGGYTF. For the CDR3, the DNA is TGTGCCAGCAGCTTTTCAGGGATGGGGTCCGGTGGCTACACCTTC.